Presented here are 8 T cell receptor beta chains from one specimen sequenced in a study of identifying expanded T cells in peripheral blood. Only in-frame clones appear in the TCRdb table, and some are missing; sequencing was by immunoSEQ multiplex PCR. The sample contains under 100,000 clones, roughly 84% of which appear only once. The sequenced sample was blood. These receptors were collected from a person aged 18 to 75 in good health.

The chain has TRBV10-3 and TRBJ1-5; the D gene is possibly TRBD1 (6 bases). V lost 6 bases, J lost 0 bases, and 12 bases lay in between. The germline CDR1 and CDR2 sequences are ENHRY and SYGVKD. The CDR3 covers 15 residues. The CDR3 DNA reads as TGTGCCATCAGGAACGGGACAAATAGCAATCAGCCCCAGCATTTT. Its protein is CAIRNGTNSNQPQHF.

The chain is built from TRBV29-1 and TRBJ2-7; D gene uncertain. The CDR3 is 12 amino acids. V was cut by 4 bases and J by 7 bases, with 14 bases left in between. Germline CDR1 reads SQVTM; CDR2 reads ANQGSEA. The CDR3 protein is CSVVWTSEEQYF. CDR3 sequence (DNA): TGCAGCGTTGTGTGGACCTCGGAGGAGCAGTACTTC.

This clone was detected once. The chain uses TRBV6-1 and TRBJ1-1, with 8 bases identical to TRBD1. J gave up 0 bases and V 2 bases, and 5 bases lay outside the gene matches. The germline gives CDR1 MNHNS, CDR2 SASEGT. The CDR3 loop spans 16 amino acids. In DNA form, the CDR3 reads TGTGCCAGCAGTGAACCTGGACAGGGAATGAACACTGAAGCTTTCTTT. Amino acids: CASSEPGQGMNTEAFF.

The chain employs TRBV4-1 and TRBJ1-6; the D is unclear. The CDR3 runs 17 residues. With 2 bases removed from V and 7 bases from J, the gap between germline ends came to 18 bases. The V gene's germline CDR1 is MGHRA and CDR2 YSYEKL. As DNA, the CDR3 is TGCGCCAGCAGCCAACAATCCCTCGGTCACCAAAATTCACCCCTCCACTTT. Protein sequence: CASSQQSLGHQNSPLHF.

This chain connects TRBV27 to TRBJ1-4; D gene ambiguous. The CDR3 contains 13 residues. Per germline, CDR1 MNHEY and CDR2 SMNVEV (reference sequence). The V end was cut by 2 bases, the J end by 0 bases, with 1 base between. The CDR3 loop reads CASSLTTNEKLFF. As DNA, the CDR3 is TGTGCCAGCAGTTTAACAACTAATGAAAAACTGTTTTTT.

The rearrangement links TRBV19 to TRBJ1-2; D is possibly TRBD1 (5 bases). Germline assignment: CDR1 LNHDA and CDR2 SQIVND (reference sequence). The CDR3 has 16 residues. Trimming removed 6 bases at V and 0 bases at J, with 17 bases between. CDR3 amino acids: CASRTGWGEANYGYTF. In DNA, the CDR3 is TGTGCCAGTAGGACCGGGTGGGGGGAAGCTAACTATGGCTACACCTTC.

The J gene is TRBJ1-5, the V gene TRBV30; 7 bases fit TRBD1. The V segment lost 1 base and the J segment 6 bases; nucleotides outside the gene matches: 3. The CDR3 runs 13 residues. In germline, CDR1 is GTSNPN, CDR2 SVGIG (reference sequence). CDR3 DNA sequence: TGTGCCTGGAGTGAACAGGGGAGTCAGCCCCAGCATTTT. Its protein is CAWSEQGSQPQHF.

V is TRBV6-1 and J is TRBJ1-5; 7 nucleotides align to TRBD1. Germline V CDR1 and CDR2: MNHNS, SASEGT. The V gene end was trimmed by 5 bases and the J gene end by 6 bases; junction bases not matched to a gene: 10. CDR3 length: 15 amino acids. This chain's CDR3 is CASSRSTGVGQPQHF. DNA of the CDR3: TGTGCCAGCAGTCGATCTACAGGGGTGGGTCAGCCCCAGCATTTT.